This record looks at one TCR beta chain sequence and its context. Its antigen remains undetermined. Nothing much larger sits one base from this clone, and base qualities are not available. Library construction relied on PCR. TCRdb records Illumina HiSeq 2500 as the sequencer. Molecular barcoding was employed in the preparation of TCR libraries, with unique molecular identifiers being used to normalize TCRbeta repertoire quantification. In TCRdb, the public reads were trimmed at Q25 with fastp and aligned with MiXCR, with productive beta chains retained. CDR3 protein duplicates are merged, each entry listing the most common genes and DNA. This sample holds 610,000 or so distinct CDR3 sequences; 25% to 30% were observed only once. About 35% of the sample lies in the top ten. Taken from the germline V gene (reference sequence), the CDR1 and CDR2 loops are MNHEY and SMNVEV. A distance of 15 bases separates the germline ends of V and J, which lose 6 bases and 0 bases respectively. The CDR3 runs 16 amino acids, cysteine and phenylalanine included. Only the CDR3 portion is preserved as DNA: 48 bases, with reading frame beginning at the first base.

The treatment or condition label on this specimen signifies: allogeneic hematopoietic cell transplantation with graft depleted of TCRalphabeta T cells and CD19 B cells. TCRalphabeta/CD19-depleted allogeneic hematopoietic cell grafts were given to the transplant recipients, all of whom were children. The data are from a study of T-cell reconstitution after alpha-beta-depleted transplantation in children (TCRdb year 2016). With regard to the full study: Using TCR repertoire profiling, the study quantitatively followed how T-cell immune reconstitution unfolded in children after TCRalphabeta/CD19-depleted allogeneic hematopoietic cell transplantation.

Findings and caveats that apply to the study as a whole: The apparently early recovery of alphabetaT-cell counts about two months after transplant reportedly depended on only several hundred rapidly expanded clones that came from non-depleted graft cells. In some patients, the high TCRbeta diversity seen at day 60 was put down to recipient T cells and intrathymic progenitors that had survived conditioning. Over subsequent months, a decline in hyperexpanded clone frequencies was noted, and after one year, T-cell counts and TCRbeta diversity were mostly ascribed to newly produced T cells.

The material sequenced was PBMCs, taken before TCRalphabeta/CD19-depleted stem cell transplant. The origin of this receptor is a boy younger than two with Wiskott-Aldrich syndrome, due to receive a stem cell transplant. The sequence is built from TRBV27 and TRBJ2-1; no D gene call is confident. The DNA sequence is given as TGTGCCAGCAGGGGGTTCGGGCGGAGCTCCTACAATGAGCAGTTCTTC. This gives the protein CASRGFGRSSYNEQFF.